Sequencing of this T cell receptor (beta chain) was carried out in a study of OX40 agonist ivuxolimab in advanced cancers. The sample holds a few counts of this clone. CDR1 and CDR2 from the germline V gene are SGHAT and FQNNGV. CDR3 length equals 12 residues. Trimming removed 1 base from V and 9 bases from J, with 7 bases in between. Sequencing used immunoSEQ multiplex PCR; TCRdb keeps in-frame clones, though not all of them. The sample carries about 96,000 clones, under 90% recorded once. The chain couples TRBV11-2 to TRBJ2-1; D is unresolved. The source of this sequence is an adult with an advanced solid tumor such as melanoma, head and neck, liver or kidney cancer. Here the sequenced sample was CD4+ or CD8+ T cells sorted from blood, taken in a trial of the OX40 agonist ivuxolimab. CDR3 DNA: TGTGCCAGCAGCTTAGCACTGACTGAGCAGTTCTTC. Translation: CASSLALTEQFF.